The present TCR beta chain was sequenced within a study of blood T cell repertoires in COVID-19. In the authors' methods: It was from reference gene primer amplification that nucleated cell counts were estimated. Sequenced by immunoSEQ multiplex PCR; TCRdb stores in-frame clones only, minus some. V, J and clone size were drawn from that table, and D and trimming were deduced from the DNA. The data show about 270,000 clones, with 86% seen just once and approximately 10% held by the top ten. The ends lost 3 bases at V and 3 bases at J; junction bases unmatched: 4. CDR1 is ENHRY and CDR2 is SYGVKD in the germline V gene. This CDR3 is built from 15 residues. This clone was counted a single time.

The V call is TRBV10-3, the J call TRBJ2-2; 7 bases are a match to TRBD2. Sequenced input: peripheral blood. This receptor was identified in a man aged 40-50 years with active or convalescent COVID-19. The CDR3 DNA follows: TGTGCCATCAGTGATGAGCGGGACTACACCGGGGAGCTGTTTTTT. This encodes CAISDERDYTGELFF.